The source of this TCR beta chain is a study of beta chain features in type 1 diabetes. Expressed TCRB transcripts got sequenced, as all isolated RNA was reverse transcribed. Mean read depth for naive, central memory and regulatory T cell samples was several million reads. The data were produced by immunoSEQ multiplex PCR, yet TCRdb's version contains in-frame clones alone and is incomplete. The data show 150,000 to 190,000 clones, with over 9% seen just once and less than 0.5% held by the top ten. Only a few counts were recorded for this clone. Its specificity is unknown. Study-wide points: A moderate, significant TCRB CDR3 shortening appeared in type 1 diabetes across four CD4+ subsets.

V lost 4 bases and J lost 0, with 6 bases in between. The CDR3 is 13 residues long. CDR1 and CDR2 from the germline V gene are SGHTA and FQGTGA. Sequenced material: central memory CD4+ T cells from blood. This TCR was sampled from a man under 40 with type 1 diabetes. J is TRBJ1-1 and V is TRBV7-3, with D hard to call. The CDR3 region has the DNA TGTGCCAGCAGCTCGTACTTGAACACTGAAGCTTTCTTT. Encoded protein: CASSSYLNTEAFF.